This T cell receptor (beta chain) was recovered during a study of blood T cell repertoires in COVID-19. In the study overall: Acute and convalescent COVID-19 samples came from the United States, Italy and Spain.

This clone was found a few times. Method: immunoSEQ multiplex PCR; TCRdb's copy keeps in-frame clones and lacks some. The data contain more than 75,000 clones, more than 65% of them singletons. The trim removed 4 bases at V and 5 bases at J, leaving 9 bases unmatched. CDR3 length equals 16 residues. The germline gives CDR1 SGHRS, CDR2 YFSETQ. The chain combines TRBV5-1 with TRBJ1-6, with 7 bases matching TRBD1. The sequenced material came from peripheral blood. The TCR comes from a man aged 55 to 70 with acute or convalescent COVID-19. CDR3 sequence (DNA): TGCGCCAGCAGCAAAGAACCGGGACAGCATAATTCACCCCTCCACTTT. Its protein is CASSKEPGQHNSPLHF.